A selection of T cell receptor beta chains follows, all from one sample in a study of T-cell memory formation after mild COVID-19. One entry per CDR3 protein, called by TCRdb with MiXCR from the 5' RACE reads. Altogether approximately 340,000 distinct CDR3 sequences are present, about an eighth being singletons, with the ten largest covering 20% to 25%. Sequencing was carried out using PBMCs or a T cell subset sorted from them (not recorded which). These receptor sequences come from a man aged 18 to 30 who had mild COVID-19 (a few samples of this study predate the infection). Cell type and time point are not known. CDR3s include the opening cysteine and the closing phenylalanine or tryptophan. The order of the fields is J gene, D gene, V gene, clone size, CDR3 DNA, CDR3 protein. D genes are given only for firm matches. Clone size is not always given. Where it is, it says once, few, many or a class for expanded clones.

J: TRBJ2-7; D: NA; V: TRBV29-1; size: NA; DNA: TGCAGCGTTGAATCCTCTTATGAGCAGTACTTC; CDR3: CSVESSYEQYF
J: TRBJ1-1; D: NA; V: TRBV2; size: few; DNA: TGTGCCAGCAGAGTCCTCGGGGCTTTCTTT; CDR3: CASRVLGAFF
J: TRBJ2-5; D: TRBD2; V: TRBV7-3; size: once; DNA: TGTGCCAGCAGCTTATCGGGAGGAACTCAACTAGCGGGGGAGACCCAGTACTTC; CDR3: CASSLSGGTQLAGETQYF
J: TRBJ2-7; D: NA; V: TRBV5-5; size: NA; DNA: TGTGCCAGCAGCTTGGCCGGGCAGGGGTTCTCCTACGAGCAGTACTTC; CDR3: CASSLAGQGFSYEQYF
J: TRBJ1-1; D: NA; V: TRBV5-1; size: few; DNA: TGCGCCAGCAGCTTACGACGGTTGAACACTGAAGCTTTCTTT; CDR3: CASSLRRLNTEAFF
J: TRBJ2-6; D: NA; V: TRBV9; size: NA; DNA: TGTGCCAGCAGCGTGAGGGGGGGCCCTGGGGCCAACGTCCTGACTTTC; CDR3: CASSVRGGPGANVLTF
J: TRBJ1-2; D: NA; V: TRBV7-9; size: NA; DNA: TGTGCCAGCAGTCAACCTGGACAAGGCTACACCTTC; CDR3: CASSQPGQGYTF
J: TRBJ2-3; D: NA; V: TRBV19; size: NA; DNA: TGTGCCAGTAGTATTGGAGCGAGCACAGATACGCAGTATTTT; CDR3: CASSIGASTDTQYF
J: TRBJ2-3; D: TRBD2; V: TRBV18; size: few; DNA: TGTGCCAGCTCACCGGTGGCTAGCGGGGCAACCGGAGATACGCAGTATTTT; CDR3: CASSPVASGATGDTQYF
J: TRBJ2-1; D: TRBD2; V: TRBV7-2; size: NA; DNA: TGTGCCAGCAGCTCCGGACTAGCGGGGGGGAGTGAGCAGTTCTTC; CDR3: CASSSGLAGGSEQFF
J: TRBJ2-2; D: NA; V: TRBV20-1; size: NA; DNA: TGCAGTGCTAGAGATGCTAACACCGGGGAGCTGTTTTTT; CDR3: CSARDANTGELFF
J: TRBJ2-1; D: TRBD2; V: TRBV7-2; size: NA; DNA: TGTGCCAGCAGCACCCAACGGGCGGGGGGTTACAATGAGCAGTTCTTC; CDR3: CASSTQRAGGYNEQFF
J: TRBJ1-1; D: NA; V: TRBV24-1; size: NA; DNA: TGTGCCACCAGCATTGACGATGAAGCTTTCTTT; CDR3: CATSIDDEAFF
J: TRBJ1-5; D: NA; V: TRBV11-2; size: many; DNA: TGTGCCAGCAGCCCCCATAGGCAATATAGCAATCAGCCCCAGCATTTT; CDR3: CASSPHRQYSNQPQHF
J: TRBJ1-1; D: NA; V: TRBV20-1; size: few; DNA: TGCAGTGCTAGGGAGCTGGCAGGGTATACTGAAGCTTTCTTT; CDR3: CSARELAGYTEAFF
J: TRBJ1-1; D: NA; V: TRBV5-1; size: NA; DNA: TGCGCCAGCAGCCGTGGCATGGCGAGGGATGGGGACTCTGAAGCTTTCTTT; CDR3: CASSRGMARDGDSEAFF
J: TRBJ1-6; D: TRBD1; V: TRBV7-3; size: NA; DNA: TGTGCCAGCAGCCAAATGGCAGGGGGTGGTTCACCCCTCCACTTT; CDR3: CASSQMAGGGSPLHF
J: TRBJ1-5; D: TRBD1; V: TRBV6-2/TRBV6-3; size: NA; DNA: TGTGCCAGCAGTTACCCAGGGGGGCCCAATCAGCCCCAGCATTTT; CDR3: CASSYPGGPNQPQHF
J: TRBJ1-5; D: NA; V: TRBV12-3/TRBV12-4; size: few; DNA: TGTGCCAGCAGTTTAAGCTCGGCAGGGTACAATCAGCCCCAGCATTTT; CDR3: CASSLSSAGYNQPQHF
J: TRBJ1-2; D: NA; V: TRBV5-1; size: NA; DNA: TGCGCCAGCGGAGGGAGTGAATTCTATGGCTACACCTTC; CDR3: CASGGSEFYGYTF
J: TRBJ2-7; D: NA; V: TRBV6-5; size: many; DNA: TGTGCCAGCAGTCCTCTCCTCCGGACTCCCTACGAGCAGTACTTC; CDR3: CASSPLLRTPYEQYF
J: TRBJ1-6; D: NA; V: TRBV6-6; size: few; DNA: TGTGCCAGCCTCGGGACTCTTAATTCACCCCTCCACTTT; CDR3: CASLGTLNSPLHF
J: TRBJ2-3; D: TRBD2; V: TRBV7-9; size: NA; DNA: TGTGCCAGCAGCTTAGGCATCGTCGGGGGGGACACAGATACGCAGTATTTT; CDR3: CASSLGIVGGDTDTQYF
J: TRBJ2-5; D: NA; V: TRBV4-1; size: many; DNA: TGCGCCAGCAGTGGAGACGGGTTCTCTGCGCCCGAGACCCAGTACTTC; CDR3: CASSGDGFSAPETQYF
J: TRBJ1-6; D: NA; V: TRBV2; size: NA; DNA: TGTGCCAGCATTAGAGAGACCGGGGATTCACCCCTCCACTTT; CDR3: CASIRETGDSPLHF
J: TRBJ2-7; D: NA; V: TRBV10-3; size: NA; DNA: TGTGCCATCAGTGAGTGGGGTAGCGGCCCCTACGAGCAGTACTTC; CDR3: CAISEWGSGPYEQYF
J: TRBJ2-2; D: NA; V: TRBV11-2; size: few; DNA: TGTGCCAGCAGCTTAGGCGTGGTCGGGGAGCTGTTTTTT; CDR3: CASSLGVVGELFF
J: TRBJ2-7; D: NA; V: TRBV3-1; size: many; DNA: TGTGCCAGCAGCCAAGATTCGGGCCGCCAGCAGTACTTC; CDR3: CASSQDSGRQQYF
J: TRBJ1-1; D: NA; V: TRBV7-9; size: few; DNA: TGTGCCAGCAGCTTCAAATTAGGCACTGAAGCTTTCTTT; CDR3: CASSFKLGTEAFF
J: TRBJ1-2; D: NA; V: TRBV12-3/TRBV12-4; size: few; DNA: TGTGCCAGCAGTTTCCGTGAGAAGACATATGGCTACACCTTC; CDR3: CASSFREKTYGYTF
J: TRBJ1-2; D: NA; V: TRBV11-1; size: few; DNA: TGTGCCAGCAGCTCTCCCGAGGGACCGCAGATAAACTATGGCTACACCTTC; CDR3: CASSSPEGPQINYGYTF
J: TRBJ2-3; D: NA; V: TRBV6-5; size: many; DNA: TGTGCCAGCAGTTCCGGCCAGAGCACAGATACGCAGTATTTT; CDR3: CASSSGQSTDTQYF
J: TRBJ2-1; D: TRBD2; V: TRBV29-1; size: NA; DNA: TGCAGCGTTGAAGAAACGGCGGGGGGGAGATTTGAGCAGTTCTTC; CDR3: CSVEETAGGRFEQFF
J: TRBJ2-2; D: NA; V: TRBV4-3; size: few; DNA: TGCGCCAGCAGCCAAGAGGGAGCGCACGGGGAGCTGTTTTTT; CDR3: CASSQEGAHGELFF
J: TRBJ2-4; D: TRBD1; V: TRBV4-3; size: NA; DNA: TGCGCCAGCAGCCGCTTTACGGGACAGCTAAACATTCAGTACTTC; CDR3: CASSRFTGQLNIQYF
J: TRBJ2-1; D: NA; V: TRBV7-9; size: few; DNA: TGTGCCAGCAGCTCACGGGCCGGGCTCTCCTACAATGAGCAGTTCTTC; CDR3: CASSSRAGLSYNEQFF
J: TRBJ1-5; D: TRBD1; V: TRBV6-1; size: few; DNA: TGTGCCAGCAGTCCCGACAGGGGACCTCAGCCCCAGCATTTT; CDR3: CASSPDRGPQPQHF
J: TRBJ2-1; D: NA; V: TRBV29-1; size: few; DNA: TGCAGCGTCGCTCGGTCGGGCAATGAGCAGTTCTTC; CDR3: CSVARSGNEQFF
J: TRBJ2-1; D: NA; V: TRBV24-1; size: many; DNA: TGTGCCACCAGTGTTCGCCTTGGGGAAGATGAGCAGTTCTTC; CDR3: CATSVRLGEDEQFF
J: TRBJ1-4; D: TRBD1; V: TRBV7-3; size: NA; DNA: TGTGCCAGCAGCCCCGGGACAGATCCTAATGAAAAACTGTTTTTT; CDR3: CASSPGTDPNEKLFF
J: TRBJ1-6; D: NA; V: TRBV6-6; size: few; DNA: TGTGCCAGCAGGACCGGGACGGTTTTGACACCCCTCCACTTT; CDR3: CASRTGTVLTPLHF
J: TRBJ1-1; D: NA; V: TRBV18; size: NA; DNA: TGTGCCAGCTCAACCGGCCGGAGTGAAGCTTTCTTT; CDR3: CASSTGRSEAFF
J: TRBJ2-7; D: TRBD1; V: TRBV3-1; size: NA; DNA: TGTGCCAGCAGCCCACGGACAGGGACCTACGAGCAGTACTTC; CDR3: CASSPRTGTYEQYF
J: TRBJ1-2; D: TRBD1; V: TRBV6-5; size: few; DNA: TGTGCCAGCAGTTACTCCGGGACAGGGGGAGACTATGGCTACACCTTC; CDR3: CASSYSGTGGDYGYTF
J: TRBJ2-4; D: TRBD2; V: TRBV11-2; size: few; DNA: TGTGCCAGCAGCTTAGATGCTAGCGGGGTGGCCATTCAGTACTTC; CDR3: CASSLDASGVAIQYF
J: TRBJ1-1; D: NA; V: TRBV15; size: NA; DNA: TGTGCCACCAGCAGAGCGCAGGGGATGAACACTGAAGCTTTCTTT; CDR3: CATSRAQGMNTEAFF
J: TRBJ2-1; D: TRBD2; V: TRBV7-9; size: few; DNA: TGTGCCAGCAGCCGGACTAGCAATGAGCAGTTCTTC; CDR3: CASSRTSNEQFF
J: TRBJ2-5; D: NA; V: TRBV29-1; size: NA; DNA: TGCAGCGTTTATCCTATCGGGATGGAGACCCAGTACTTC; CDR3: CSVYPIGMETQYF
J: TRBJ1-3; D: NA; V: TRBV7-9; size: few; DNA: TGTGCCAGCAGCTTAATGTTAGCTCTATATTTT; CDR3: CASSLMLALYF
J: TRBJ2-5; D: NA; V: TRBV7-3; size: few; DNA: TGTGCCAGCTCCAGGGCATACCAAGAGACCCAGTACTTC; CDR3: CASSRAYQETQYF
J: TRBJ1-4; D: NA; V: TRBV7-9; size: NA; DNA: TGTGCCAGCAGCCCCGCCTCGCGACAGGCTAATGAAAAACTGTTTTTT; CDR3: CASSPASRQANEKLFF
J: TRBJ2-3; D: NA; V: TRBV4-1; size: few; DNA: TGCGCCAGCAGCCCCCGCGGCCCCGAGGATACGCAGTATTTT; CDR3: CASSPRGPEDTQYF
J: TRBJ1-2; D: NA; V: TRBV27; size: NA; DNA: TGTGCCAGCAGTTCTTACAGGGTGAACTATGGCTACACCTTC; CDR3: CASSSYRVNYGYTF
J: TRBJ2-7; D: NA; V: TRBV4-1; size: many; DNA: TGCGCCAGCAGCCAAGATGGCAGGTACGAGCAGTACTTC; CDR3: CASSQDGRYEQYF
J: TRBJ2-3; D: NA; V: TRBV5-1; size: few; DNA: TGCGCCAGCAGCTTGGGCCAGGGTGTTTCGACAGATACGCAGTATTTT; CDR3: CASSLGQGVSTDTQYF
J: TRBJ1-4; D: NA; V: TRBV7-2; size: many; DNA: TGTGCCAGCAGACCTAGATCTACAGGGACGGGAAAACTGTTTTTT; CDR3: CASRPRSTGTGKLFF
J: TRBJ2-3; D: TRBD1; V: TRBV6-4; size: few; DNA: TGTGCCAGCAGTCTGACAGGGGGCACCACAGATACGCAGTATTTT; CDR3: CASSLTGGTTDTQYF